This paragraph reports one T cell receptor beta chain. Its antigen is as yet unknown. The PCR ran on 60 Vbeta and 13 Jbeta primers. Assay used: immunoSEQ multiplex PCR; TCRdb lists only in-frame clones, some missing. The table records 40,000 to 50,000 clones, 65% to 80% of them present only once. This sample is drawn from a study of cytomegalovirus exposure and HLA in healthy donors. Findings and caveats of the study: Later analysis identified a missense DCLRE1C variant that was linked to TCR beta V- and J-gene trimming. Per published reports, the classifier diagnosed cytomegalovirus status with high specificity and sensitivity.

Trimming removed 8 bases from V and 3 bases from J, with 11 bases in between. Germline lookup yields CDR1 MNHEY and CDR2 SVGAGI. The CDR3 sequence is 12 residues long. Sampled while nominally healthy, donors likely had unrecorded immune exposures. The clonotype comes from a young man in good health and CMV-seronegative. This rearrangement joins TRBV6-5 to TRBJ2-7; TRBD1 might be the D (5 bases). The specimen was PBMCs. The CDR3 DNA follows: TGTGCCAGCGGGGCGGAGCTCTACGAGCAGTACTTC. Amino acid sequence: CASGAELYEQYF.